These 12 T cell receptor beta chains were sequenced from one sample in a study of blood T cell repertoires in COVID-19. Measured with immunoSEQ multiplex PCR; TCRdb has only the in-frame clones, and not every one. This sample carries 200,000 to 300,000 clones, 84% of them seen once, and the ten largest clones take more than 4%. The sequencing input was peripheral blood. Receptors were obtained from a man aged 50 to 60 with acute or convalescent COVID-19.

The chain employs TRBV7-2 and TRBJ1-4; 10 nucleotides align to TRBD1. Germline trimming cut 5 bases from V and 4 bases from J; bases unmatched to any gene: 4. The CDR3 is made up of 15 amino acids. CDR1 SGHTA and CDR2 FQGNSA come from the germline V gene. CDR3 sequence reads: CASSMTGGLNEKLFF. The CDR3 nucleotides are TGTGCCAGCAGCATGACAGGGGGCCTTAATGAAAAACTGTTTTTT.

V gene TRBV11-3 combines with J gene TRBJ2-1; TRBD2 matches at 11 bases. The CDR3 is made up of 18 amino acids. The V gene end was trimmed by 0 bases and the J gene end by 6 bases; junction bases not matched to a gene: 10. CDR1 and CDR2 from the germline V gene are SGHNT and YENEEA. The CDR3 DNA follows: TGTGCCAGCAGCTTAGATTGGGGTAGCGGGAGGGCCGTCAATGAGCAGTTCTTC. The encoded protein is CASSLDWGSGRAVNEQFF.

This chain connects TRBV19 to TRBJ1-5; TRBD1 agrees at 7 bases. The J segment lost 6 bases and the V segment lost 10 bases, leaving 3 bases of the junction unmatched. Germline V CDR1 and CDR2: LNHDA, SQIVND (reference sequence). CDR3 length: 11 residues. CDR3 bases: TGTGCCACCTCAGGGGGTCAGCCCCAGCATTTT. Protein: CATSGGQPQHF.

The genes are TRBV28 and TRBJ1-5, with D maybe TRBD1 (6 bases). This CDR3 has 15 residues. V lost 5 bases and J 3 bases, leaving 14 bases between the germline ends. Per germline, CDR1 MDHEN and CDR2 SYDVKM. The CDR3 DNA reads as TGTGCCAGCAGTGCTCAGGGGACCGACAATCAGCCCCAGCATTTT. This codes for CASSAQGTDNQPQHF. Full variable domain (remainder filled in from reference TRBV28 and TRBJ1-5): DVKVTQSSRYLVKRTGEKVFLECVQDMDHENMFWYRQDPGLGLRLIYFSYDVKMKEKGDIPEGYSVSREKKERFSLILESASTNQTSMYLCASSAQGTDNQPQHFGDGTRLSIL.

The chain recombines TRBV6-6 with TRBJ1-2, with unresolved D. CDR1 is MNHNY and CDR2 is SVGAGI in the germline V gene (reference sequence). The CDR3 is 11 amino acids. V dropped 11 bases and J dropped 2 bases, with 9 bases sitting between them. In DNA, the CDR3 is TGTGCCGGTAGCCAGAACTATGGCTACACCTTC. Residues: CAGSQNYGYTF.

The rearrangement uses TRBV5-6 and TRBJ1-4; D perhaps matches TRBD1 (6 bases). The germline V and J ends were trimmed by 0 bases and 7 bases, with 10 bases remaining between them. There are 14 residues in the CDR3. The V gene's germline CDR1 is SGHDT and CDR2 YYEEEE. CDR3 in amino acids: CASSLAGVGEKLFF. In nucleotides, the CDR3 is TGTGCCAGCAGCTTGGCAGGGGTTGGTGAAAAACTGTTTTTT.

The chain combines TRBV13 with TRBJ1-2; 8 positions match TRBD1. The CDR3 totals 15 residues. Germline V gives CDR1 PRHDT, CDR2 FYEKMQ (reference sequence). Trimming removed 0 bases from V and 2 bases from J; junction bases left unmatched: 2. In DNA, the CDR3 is TGTGCCAGCAGCTTAGGGGACAGGGTAAACTATGGCTACACCTTC. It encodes CASSLGDRVNYGYTF.

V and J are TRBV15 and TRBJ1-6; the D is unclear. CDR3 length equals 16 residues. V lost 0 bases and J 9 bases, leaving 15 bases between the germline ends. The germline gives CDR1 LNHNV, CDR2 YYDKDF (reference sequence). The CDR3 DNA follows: TGTGCCACCAGCAGAGATGTCTTGTCCTCCGGTTCACCCCTCCACTTT. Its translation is CATSRDVLSSGSPLHF.

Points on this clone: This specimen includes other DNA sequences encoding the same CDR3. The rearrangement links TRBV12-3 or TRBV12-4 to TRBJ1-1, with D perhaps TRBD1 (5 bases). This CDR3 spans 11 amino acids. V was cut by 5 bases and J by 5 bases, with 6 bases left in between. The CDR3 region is CASSRGTEAFF. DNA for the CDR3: TGTGCCAGCAGTAGGGGTACTGAAGCTTTCTTT.

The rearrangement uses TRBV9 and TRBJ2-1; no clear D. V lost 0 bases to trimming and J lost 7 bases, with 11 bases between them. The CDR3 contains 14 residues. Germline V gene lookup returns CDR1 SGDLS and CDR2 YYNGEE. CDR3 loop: CASSVGPGRNEQFF. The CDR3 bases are TGTGCCAGCAGCGTAGGCCCAGGTCGGAATGAGCAGTTCTTC.

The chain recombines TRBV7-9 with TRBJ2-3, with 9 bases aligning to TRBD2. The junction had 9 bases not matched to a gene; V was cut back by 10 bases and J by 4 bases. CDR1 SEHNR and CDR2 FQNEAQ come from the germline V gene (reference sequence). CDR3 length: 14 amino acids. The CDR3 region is CATAFSGSPDTQYF. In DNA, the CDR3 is TGTGCCACCGCCTTTAGCGGGAGTCCAGATACGCAGTATTTT.

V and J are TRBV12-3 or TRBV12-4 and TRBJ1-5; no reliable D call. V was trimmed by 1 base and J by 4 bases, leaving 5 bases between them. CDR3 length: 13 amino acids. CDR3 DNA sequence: TGTGCCAGCAGTTTAGACGGGAATCAGCCCCAGCATTTT. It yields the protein CASSLDGNQPQHF.